This TCR beta chain was documented in a study of cytomegalovirus exposure and HLA in healthy donors. 13 Jbeta primers and 60 Vbeta primers were used for the PCR. Some clones are missing from TCRdb's copy, which holds only in-frame ones; the method was immunoSEQ multiplex PCR. Counted here are 120,000 or so clones, roughly 80% occurring once; the ten biggest clones make up approximately 4%. General study results and limits: Based on reports, TCR beta sequences accurately predicted HLA-A and HLA-B alleles for most subjects.

Germline V gene sequence: CDR1 SGHVS, CDR2 FQNEAQ. The ends lost 1 base at V and 1 base at J; junction bases unmatched: 4. The CDR3 is 17 residues long. Comments on this clone: Antigen: not known.

The sequence was collected from a man younger than 35 in good health and CMV-seropositive. V gene TRBV7-8 combines with J gene TRBJ2-7, with 13 bases matching TRBD2. What was sequenced was PBMCs. The CDR3, as DNA: TGTGCCAGCAGCTTAGTACTAGCGGGGGGGATTTCCTACGAGCAGTACTTC. Its protein product is CASSLVLAGGISYEQYF.